The 21 T cell receptor beta chains below all came from one sample that was sequenced in a study of T cells in Graves' hyperthyroidism and ophthalmopathy. Amplified regions were TCR beta CDR3 sequences from RNA transcripts. The HTBI primer set served for first-round RT-PCR of the TCR CDR3. TCRdb redid the calling of the multiplex PCR reads with MiXCR, one entry per CDR3 protein. This sample has about 560,000 distinct CDR3 sequences; around 14% occur once, and the top ten carry around 7.5%. Sequencing used blood. The receptors shown here come from a woman aged 25 to 39 with Graves' hyperthyroidism.

The chain carries TRBV20-1 and TRBJ1-4; perhaps TRBD1 as D (5 bases). CDR3 length: 14 amino acids. Germline assignment: CDR1 DFQATT and CDR2 SNEGSKA (reference sequence). V lost 3 bases and J lost 8, with 16 bases in between. CDR3 in DNA: TGCAGTGCTAGTCTGGGACCCTTAGAGGAAAAACTGTTTTTT. It encodes CSASLGPLEEKLFF.

The V and J genes are TRBV2 and TRBJ1-2; 9 bases fit TRBD1. With 2 bases clipped from V and 4 bases from J, the junction kept 5 bases outside the gene matches. Per the germline V gene, CDR1 is SNHLY and CDR2 is FYNNEI. CDR3 length: 15 residues. The CDR3 sequence: CASSERDRVTYGYTF. CDR3 nucleotides: TGTGCCAGCAGTGAACGGGACAGGGTAACCTATGGCTACACCTTC.

The chain carries TRBV14 and TRBJ2-1, with a tentative D call TRBD2 (5 bases). CDR1 is SGHDN, CDR2 FVKESK, per germline. The V end lost 4 bases, the J end lost 7 bases, and 20 bases lay between the germline ends. CDR3 length equals 16 residues. CDR3 region: CASSLGQAGVKNEQFF. The CDR3 DNA reads TGTGCCAGCAGCCTCGGTCAGGCGGGTGTGAAAAATGAGCAGTTCTTC.

This clonotype was seen many times. This chain uses TRBV30 with TRBJ1-2; maybe TRBD1 (5 bases). There are 15 residues in the CDR3. The germline V gene has CDR1 GTSNPN and CDR2 SVGIG (reference sequence). V lost 0 bases and J 4 bases, leaving 15 bases between the germline ends. CDR3: CAWSVAALGPYGYTF. The CDR3 DNA is TGTGCCTGGAGTGTAGCAGCTTTGGGGCCCTATGGCTACACCTTC.

The CDR3 reads CAWARRSGRASAGELFF. The CDR3 bases are TGTGCCTGGGCCCGGAGAAGCGGGAGGGCCAGTGCCGGGGAGCTGTTTTTT. The rearrangement links TRBV30 to TRBJ2-2; 10 nucleotides align to TRBD2. CDR3 size: 17 residues. The V gene's germline CDR1 is GTSNPN and CDR2 SVGIG (reference sequence). V trimming: 5 bases; J trimming: 6 bases; junction bases outside the gene matches: 15.

The J gene is TRBJ1-5, the V gene TRBV4-1; D ambiguous. With 1 base removed from V and 7 bases from J, the gap between germline ends came to 17 bases. From germline, CDR1 is MGHRA and CDR2 YSYEKL. This CDR3 contains 16 residues. CDR3 sequence (DNA): TGCGCCAGCAGCCAAGTCTCGGTATCTAAAGACCAGCCCCAGCATTTT. Amino acid sequence: CASSQVSVSKDQPQHF.

This clonotype was seen ten or more times. J is TRBJ1-4 and V is TRBV28; no clear D gene. Trimming left V 7 bases short and J 8 bases short, with 11 bases between. Germline CDR1 reads MDHEN; CDR2 reads SYDVKM. The CDR3 loop spans 12 amino acids. CDR3 coding DNA: TGTGCCAGCACCCCCGGGTGGGAAAAACTGTTTTTT. It specifies CASTPGWEKLFF.

This clonotype was observed a handful of times. The chain recombines TRBV18 with TRBJ2-5, with D uncertain. CDR3 size: 12 residues. Per the germline V gene, CDR1 is KGHSH and CDR2 is LQKENI. V was shortened by 8 bases and J by 5 bases, with 12 bases between the two germline ends. The CDR3: CASSWEGETQYF. The CDR3 DNA is TGTGCCAGCAGTTGGGAAGGGGAGACCCAGTACTTC. Combining the CDR3 with reference TRBV18 and TRBJ2-5 gives the whole variable domain NAGVMQNPRHLVRRRGQEARLRCSPMKGHSHVYWYRQLPEEGLKFMVYLQKENIIDESGMPKERFSAEFPKEGPSILRIQQVVRGDSAAYFCASSWEGETQYFGPGTRLLVL.

V usage is TRBV20-1 and J usage is TRBJ2-1; D possibly matches TRBD1 or TRBD2 (6 bases each). Germline V CDR1 and CDR2: DFQATT, SNEGSKA (reference sequence). Trimming pared 1 base from V and 4 bases from J, leaving 14 bases between. The CDR3 contains 15 residues. CDR3 coding DNA: TGCAGTGCTAGAGGGGGGGCTAGCGCTTACAATGAGCAGTTCTTC. Translating gives CSARGGASAYNEQFF.

This clonotype was picked up many times. The chain uses TRBV15 and TRBJ1-2; D ambiguous. Germline loops: CDR1 LNHNV, CDR2 YYDKDF (reference sequence). With 6 bases removed from V and 8 bases from J, the gap between germline ends came to 16 bases. The length of the CDR3 is 13 residues. Here the CDR3 DNA reads TGTGCCACCAGTCAGAGTTTCTGGAGGGGCTACACCTTC. Translated: CATSQSFWRGYTF.

This clonotype has a count of ten or more. The V and J genes are TRBV24-1 and TRBJ2-7; the match to TRBD1 covers 7 bases. Germline V gene data show CDR1 as KGHDR and CDR2 as SFDVKD. V gave up 0 bases and J gave up 0 bases; unmatched junction bases: 4. The CDR3 extends over 16 amino acids. This chain's CDR3 is CATSDLRTGPSYEQYF. CDR3 bases: TGTGCCACCAGTGATTTGAGGACAGGTCCCTCCTACGAGCAGTACTTC.

This clonotype has a count of ten or more. J is TRBJ2-7 and V is TRBV3-1; no firm D call. Trimming shortened V by 0 bases and J by 9 bases, and 15 bases separated the two germline ends. Germline V gene sequence: CDR1 LGHDT, CDR2 YNNKEL (reference sequence). The length of the CDR3 is 14 residues. CDR3 DNA sequence: TGTGCCAGCAGCCAAGAAGGATCTAGGGATTTGCAGTACTTC. Its translation is CASSQEGSRDLQYF.

This clonotype has only a few counts. The chain recombines TRBV4-1 with TRBJ1-6; 7 bases are shared with TRBD1. CDR3 length: 17 residues. Germline values: CDR1 MGHRA, CDR2 YSYEKL. After removal of 1 base from V and 9 bases from J, the junction contained 12 bases not matched to a gene. In DNA, the CDR3 is TGCGCCAGCAGCCAAGCCACCGGGACAGACGATTTTTCACCCCTCCACTTT. Translation: CASSQATGTDDFSPLHF.

This clonotype was seen only a few times. The CDR3 region is CASSPAGQDSNQPQHF. In DNA form, the CDR3 reads TGTGCCAGCTCACCGGCGGGACAGGACAGCAATCAGCCCCAGCATTTT. The J gene is TRBJ1-5, the V gene TRBV18; 8 bases map to TRBD1. Germline CDR1 reads KGHSH; CDR2 reads LQKENI. The CDR3 runs to 16 residues. J was trimmed by 1 base and V by 3 bases; bases with no gene match: 5. Combining the CDR3 with reference TRBV18 and TRBJ1-5 gives the whole variable domain NAGVMQNPRHLVRRRGQEARLRCSPMKGHSHVYWYRQLPEEGLKFMVYLQKENIIDESGMPKERFSAEFPKEGPSILRIQQVVRGDSAAYFCASSPAGQDSNQPQHFGDGTRLSIL.

The chain uses TRBV20-1 and TRBJ2-1, with TRBD2 identical over 14 bases. The CDR3 is 16 amino acids. V lost 0 bases, J lost 10 bases, and 8 bases stayed unmatched. Germline lookup yields CDR1 DFQATT and CDR2 SNEGSKA (reference sequence). Here the CDR3 DNA reads TGCAGTGCTAGAGATCGACTAGCGGGAGGGCCCCGGGAGCAGTTCTTC. Protein sequence: CSARDRLAGGPREQFF.

This clonotype was recorded at least ten times. The chain is built from TRBV11-2 and TRBJ2-6; no firm D call. CDR3 length: 18 amino acids. V was clipped by 5 bases and J by 3 bases, with 20 bases between them. In germline, CDR1 is SGHAT, CDR2 FQNNGV. The CDR3 sequence is CASSPWVVGVNGANVLTF. The CDR3 coding sequence is TGTGCCAGCAGCCCCTGGGTTGTGGGCGTGAATGGGGCCAACGTCCTGACTTTC.

The chain joins TRBV14 to TRBJ1-3; D not resolved. The V end lost 1 base, the J end lost 3 bases, and 10 bases lay between the germline ends. Germline loops: CDR1 SGHDN, CDR2 FVKESK. The CDR3 spans 15 residues. CDR3: CASSQALLVGNTIYF. The CDR3 DNA sequence: TGTGCCAGCAGCCAAGCCTTGTTGGTTGGAAACACCATATATTTT.

This clonotype was detected ten times or more. V and J are TRBV30 and TRBJ2-2; D ambiguous. The germline V gene has CDR1 GTSNPN and CDR2 SVGIG (reference sequence). V was trimmed by 4 bases and J by 4 bases, leaving 4 bases between them. The CDR3 loop spans 11 amino acids. The CDR3 loop is CAWTSTGELFF. The DNA of the CDR3 is TGTGCCTGGACTAGCACCGGGGAGCTGTTTTTT.

This clonotype was detected many times. V gene TRBV6-2 or TRBV6-3 combines with J gene TRBJ2-7; 7 bases align to TRBD2. Germline lookup yields CDR1 MNHEY and CDR2 SVGEGT. Trimming took 2 bases from V and 2 from J; bases not matched to a gene: 3. CDR3 length: 14 residues. CDR3 amino acids: CASSYLGRPYEQYF. CDR3 in DNA: TGTGCCAGCAGTTACCTCGGGAGGCCCTACGAGCAGTACTTC.

This chain connects TRBV20-1 to TRBJ1-3; D remains ambiguous. The CDR3 is 11 residues long. Germline V gene sequence: CDR1 DFQATT, CDR2 SNEGSKA (reference sequence). Trimming took 5 bases from V and 1 from J, leaving 3 bases between them. The CDR3 DNA sequence: TGCAGTGCTTTTTCTGGAAACACCATATATTTT. It yields the protein CSAFSGNTIYF.

This clonotype was recorded many times. The CDR3 reads CASIKMTTGLYGYTF. CDR3 nucleotides: TGTGCCAGCATCAAGATGACGACAGGACTCTATGGCTACACCTTC. The V gene is TRBV11-2, the J gene TRBJ1-2, with a tentative D call TRBD1 (6 bases). Looked up from germline, CDR1 is SGHAT and CDR2 is FQNNGV. The CDR3 spans 15 residues. Between the trimmed V and J ends, which lost 7 bases and 4 bases, there was a span of 19 bases.